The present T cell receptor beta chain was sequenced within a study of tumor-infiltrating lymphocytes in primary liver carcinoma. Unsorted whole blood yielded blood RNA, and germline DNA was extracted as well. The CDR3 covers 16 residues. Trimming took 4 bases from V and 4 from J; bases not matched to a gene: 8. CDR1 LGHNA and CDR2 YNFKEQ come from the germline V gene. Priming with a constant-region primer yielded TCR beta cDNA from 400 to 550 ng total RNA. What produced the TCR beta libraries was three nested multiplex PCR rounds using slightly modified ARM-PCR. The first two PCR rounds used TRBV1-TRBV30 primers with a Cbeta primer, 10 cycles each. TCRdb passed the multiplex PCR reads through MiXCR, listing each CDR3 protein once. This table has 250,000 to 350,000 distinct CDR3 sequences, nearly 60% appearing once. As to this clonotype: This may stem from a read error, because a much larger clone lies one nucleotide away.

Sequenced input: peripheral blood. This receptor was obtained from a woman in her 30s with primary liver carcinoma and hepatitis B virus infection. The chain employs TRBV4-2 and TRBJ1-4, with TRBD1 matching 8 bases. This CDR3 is CASSPHRGAGNEKLFF. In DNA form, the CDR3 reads TGTGCCAGCAGCCCTCACAGGGGGGCCGGTAATGAAAAACTGTTTTTT.